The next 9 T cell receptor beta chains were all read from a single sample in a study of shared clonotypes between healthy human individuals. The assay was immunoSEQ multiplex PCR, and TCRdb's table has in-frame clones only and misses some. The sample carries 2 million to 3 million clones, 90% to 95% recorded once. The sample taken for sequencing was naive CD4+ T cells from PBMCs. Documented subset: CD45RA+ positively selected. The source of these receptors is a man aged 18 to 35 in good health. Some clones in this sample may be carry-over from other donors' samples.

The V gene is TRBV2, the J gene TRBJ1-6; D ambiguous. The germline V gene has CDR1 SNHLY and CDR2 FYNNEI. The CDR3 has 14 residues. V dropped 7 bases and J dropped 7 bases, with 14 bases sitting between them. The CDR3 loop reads CASTSWGINSPLHF. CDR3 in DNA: TGTGCCAGCACATCGTGGGGTATAAATTCACCCCTCCACTTT. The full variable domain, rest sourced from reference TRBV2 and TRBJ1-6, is EPEVTQTPSHQVTQMGQEVILRCVPISNHLYFYWYRQILGQKVEFLVSFYNNEISEKSEIFDDQFSVERPDGSNFTLKIRSTKLEDSAMYFCASTSWGINSPLHFGNGTRLTVT.

CDR3 loop: CASSVTSIYEQYF. The DNA for the CDR3 is TGTGCCAGCAGTGTGACTTCCATCTACGAGCAGTACTTC. This rearrangement joins TRBV6-1 to TRBJ2-7; D uncertain. This CDR3 is 13 amino acids long. The V end lost 4 bases, the J end lost 3 bases, and 10 bases lay between the germline ends. CDR1 is MNHNS, CDR2 SASEGT, per germline.

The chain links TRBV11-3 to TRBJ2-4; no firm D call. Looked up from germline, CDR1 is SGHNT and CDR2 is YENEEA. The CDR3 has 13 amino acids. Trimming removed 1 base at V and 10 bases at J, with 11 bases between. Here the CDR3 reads CASSLAFGYIQYF. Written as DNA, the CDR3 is TGTGCCAGCAGCTTAGCGTTTGGGTATATTCAGTACTTC.

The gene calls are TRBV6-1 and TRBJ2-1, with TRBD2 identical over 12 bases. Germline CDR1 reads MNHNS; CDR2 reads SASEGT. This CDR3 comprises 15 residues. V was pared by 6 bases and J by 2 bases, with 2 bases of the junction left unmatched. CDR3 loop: CASRTSGRAYNEQFF. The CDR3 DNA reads TGTGCCAGCAGGACTAGCGGGAGAGCCTACAATGAGCAGTTCTTC.

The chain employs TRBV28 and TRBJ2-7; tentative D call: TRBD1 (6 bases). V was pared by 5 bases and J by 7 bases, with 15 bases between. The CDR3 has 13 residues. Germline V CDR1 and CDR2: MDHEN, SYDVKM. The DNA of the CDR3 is TGTGCCAGCAGTCGACCAGGGGCTCGGGAGCAGTACTTC. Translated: CASSRPGAREQYF.

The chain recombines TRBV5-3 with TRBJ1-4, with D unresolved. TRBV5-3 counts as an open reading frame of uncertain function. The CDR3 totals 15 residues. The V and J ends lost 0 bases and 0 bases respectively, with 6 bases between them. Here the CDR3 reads CARSLEGATNEKLFF. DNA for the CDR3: TGTGCCAGAAGCTTGGAGGGAGCAACTAATGAAAAACTGTTTTTT.

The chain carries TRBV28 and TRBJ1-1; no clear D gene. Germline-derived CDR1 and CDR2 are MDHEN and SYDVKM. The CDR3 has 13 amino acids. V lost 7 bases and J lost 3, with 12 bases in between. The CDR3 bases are TGTGCCAGCACCTCACGACGGTACACTGAAGCTTTCTTT. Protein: CASTSRRYTEAFF.

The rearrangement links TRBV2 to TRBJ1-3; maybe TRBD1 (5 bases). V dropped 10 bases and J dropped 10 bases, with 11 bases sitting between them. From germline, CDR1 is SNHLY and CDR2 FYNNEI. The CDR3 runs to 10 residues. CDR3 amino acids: CATRRGTIYF. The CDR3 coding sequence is TGTGCCACCCGACGGGGGACCATATATTTT.

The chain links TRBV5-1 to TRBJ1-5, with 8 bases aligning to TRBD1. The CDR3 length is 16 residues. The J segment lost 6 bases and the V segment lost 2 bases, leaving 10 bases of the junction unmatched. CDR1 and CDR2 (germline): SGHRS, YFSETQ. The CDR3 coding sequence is TGCGCCAGCAGCTTTAAAACGGACAGGGTTGGTCAGCCCCAGCATTTT. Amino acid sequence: CASSFKTDRVGQPQHF.